This T cell receptor beta chain was retrieved from a study of PD-L1 blockade in urothelial cancer. Background on the study: Atezolizumab therapy began for patients around 2014, dosed at 1,200 mg intravenously every 3 weeks. Specimens of blood held a median count of about 150,000 T cells. Between 0 and 3 chemotherapy regimens preceded treatment for each patient.

V was trimmed by 3 bases and J by 7 bases, leaving 11 bases between them. The CDR3 is 12 amino acids. Germline CDR1 and CDR2: SGHRS and YFSETQ. Here immunoSEQ multiplex PCR was the method, and the copy in TCRdb shows in-frame clones only, minus some. The table has around 100,000 clones, over 75% seen once. The chain links TRBV5-1 to TRBJ2-7, with a tentative D call TRBD2 (5 bases). The sequence came from a man between 45 and 60 years old with urothelial cancer. The specimen comprised PBMCs, sampled around atezolizumab (anti-PD-L1) treatment. The CDR3 protein is CASSSDSGEQYF. Written as DNA, the CDR3 is TGCGCCAGCAGCTCTGACTCGGGAGAGCAGTACTTC.